The following is a T cell receptor (beta chain) sequence with its context. Trimming removed 0 bases from V and 0 bases from J, with 9 bases in between. This CDR3 comprises 15 residues. CDR1 is SGHRS, CDR2 YFSETQ, per germline. The data derive from a study of blood T cell repertoires in COVID-19. Study information: There were acute and convalescent COVID-19 samples, and they came from the United States, Italy and Spain. T cells, B-cell-depleted T cells, or PBMCs supplied cDNA or gDNA.

Here immunoSEQ multiplex PCR was the method, and the copy in TCRdb shows in-frame clones only, minus some. The sample holds a few hundred thousand clones, 70% to 90% seen once. The TCR was taken from a woman in her forties who had recovered from COVID-19. This chain uses TRBV5-1 with TRBJ2-5, with D maybe TRBD2 (6 bases). The sample consisted of PBMCs or T cells enriched from blood (not recorded which). CDR3 nucleotide sequence: TGCGCCAGCAGCTTGGCCGGGACTTACCAAGAGACCCAGTACTTC. As protein: CASSLAGTYQETQYF.